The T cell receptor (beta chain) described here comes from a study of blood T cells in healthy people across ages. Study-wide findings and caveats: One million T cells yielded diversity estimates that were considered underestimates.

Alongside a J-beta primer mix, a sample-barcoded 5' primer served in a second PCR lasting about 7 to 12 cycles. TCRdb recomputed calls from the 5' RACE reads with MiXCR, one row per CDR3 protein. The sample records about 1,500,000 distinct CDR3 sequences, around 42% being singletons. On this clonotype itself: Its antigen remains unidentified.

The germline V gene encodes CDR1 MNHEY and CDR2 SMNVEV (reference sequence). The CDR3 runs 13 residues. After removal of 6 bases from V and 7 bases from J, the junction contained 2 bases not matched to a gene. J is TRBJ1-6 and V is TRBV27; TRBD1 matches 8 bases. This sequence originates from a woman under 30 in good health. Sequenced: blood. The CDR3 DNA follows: TGTGCCAGCAGCACAGGGGGGAATTCACCCCTCCACTTT. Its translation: CASSTGGNSPLHF.